This is a list of T cell receptor beta chains from one sample in a study of regulatory dendritic cells for organ transplantation. The assay was immunoSEQ multiplex PCR, and TCRdb's table has in-frame clones only and misses some. The sample has 30,000 to 45,000 clones; 75% to 95% are singletons. Material for sequencing was naive CD8+ T cells from blood. Receptor source: a human donor in good health. Each CDR3 is given with its conserved first and last residue. The D gene is left open where the match is weak. Rows may omit the clone size; those that give it use once, few, many or a size class.

>TRBJ1-1|NA|TRBV14|NA
TGTGCCAGCAGCCAAGATCTGCAGGGGAACACTGAAGCTTTCTTT
CASSQDLQGNTEAFF
>TRBJ2-1|NA|TRBV27|NA
TGTGCCAGCAGTTCGAGGACGGACGGGTTGCACAATGAGCAGTTCTTC
CASSSRTDGLHNEQFF
>TRBJ1-2|TRBD1|TRBV29-1|NA
TGCAGCGCCTCAGGGGGGTATGGCTACACCTTC
CSASGGYGYTF
>TRBJ1-1|TRBD1|TRBV12-5|NA
TGTGCTAGTGGCACAGGGGGCTTGAACACTGAAGCTTTCTTT
CASGTGGLNTEAFF
>TRBJ2-1|TRBD2|TRBV2|NA
TGTGCCAGCAGCCACACGCGGGGCGGGGGGGCTTATGAGCAGTTCTTC
CASSHTRGGGAYEQFF
>TRBJ2-7|TRBD2|TRBV11-2|NA
TGTGCCAGCAGCTTAGTAGCGATAGCGGGGGCCTACGAGCAGTACTTC
CASSLVAIAGAYEQYF
>TRBJ2-5|NA|TRBV4-2|NA
TGTGCCAGCAGCCAAGTTCGGCGGGGTTCGGAGACCCAGTACTTC
CASSQVRRGSETQYF
>TRBJ2-1|NA|TRBV9|NA
TGTGCCAGCAGCGTACATGGGACCAATGAGCAGTTCTTC
CASSVHGTNEQFF
>TRBJ2-3|NA|TRBV5-6|NA
TGTGCCAGCAGCTTCGGACAAGGCACAGATACGCAGTATTTT
CASSFGQGTDTQYF
>TRBJ1-2|TRBD1|TRBV30|once
TGTGCCTGGAGTGTCGGCGACAGGGGCCGATATGGCTACACCTTC
CAWSVGDRGRYGYTF
>TRBJ2-2|NA|TRBV15|NA
TGTGCCACCCAATCGGGGGGCGAGACCGGGGAGCTGTTTTTT
CATQSGGETGELFF
>TRBJ2-2|TRBD2|TRBV28|NA
TGTGCCAGCAGTTTAAGACTAGCGGGAGACGGGGAGCTGTTTTTT
CASSLRLAGDGELFF
>TRBJ2-2|TRBD2|TRBV6-7|NA
TGTGCCAGCAGTTACTCGATAAGCGGGACTAGCGGGGGCTCTTCGGGGGAGCTGTTTTTT
CASSYSISGTSGGSSGELFF
>TRBJ2-7|NA|TRBV30|NA
TGTGCCTGGAGTTGGGACTACGAGCAGTACTTC
CAWSWDYEQYF
>TRBJ2-3|NA|TRBV27|NA
TGTGCCAGCAGTTTAGGGGAGAGGGGCACAGATACGCAGTATTTT
CASSLGERGTDTQYF
>TRBJ1-2|NA|TRBV27|NA
TGTGCCAGCAACAACGGCGCGCTCCGCGGCTACACCTTC
CASNNGALRGYTF
>TRBJ2-1|TRBD2|TRBV27|NA
TGTGCCAGCAGTTTAGGCGGGAGTCAGTTCTTC
CASSLGGSQFF
>TRBJ2-3|NA|TRBV11-2|NA
TGTGCCAGCAGCTTAGATCTCGATACGCAGTATTTT
CASSLDLDTQYF
>TRBJ1-2|NA|TRBV15|NA
TGTGCCACCAGCCAGAACGGGGGCTACACCTTC
CATSQNGGYTF
>TRBJ1-3|NA|TRBV7-9|few
TGTGCCAGCAGCTCGACTAACTCTGGAAACACCATATATTTT
CASSSTNSGNTIYF
>TRBJ1-5|TRBD1|TRBV19|NA
TGTGCCAGTAAATACAGGGGGCTCAATCAGCCCCAGCATTTT
CASKYRGLNQPQHF
>TRBJ1-2|NA|TRBV4-1|NA
TGCGCCAGCAGCCAAGACAGGACGTCTGGGGGTGGCTACACCTTC
CASSQDRTSGGGYTF
>TRBJ2-1|NA|TRBV11-1|NA
TGTGCCAGCAGCTTTGAACCCAACAATGAGCAGTTCTTC
CASSFEPNNEQFF
>TRBJ2-1|TRBD1|TRBV4-2|once
TGTGCCAGCAGCCAAGAAGAGGGGACAGGGGGTAACGAGCAGTTCTTC
CASSQEEGTGGNEQFF
>TRBJ2-1|TRBD2|TRBV7-2|NA
TGTGCCAGCAGCTCTCCTAGCGGGGGGGCTCGTCCCCCGGGGAATGAGCAGTTCTTC
CASSSPSGGARPPGNEQFF
>TRBJ1-1|NA|TRBV4-3|NA
TGCGCCAGCAGCCAAGATCTGGCAGGGAGGATGAACACTGAAGCTTTCTTT
CASSQDLAGRMNTEAFF
>TRBJ2-3|NA|TRBV7-9|NA
TGTGCCAGCAGCTTATCTTCCACAGATACGCAGTATTTT
CASSLSSTDTQYF
>TRBJ1-2|TRBD1|TRBV11-3|NA
TGTGCCAGCAGCTTAGAGGCAGGGGGTCATGCGTGGGATGGCTACACCTTC
CASSLEAGGHAWDGYTF
>TRBJ1-2|TRBD1|TRBV13|NA
TGTGCCAGCACCGTTCGAGGGGACAGACTAAACTATGGCTACACCTTC
CASTVRGDRLNYGYTF
>TRBJ1-1|NA|TRBV9|NA
TGTGCCAGCAGCGGCGGGGGGCTAACTGAAGCTTTCTTT
CASSGGGLTEAFF
>TRBJ2-7|TRBD1|TRBV9|NA
TGTGCCAGCAGCGTCGGACAGGGGGATCCCTACGAGCAGTACTTC
CASSVGQGDPYEQYF
>TRBJ2-7|NA|TRBV11-2|NA
TGTGCCAGCAGCTTAGTTGGCGGCTCCTACGAGCAGTACTTC
CASSLVGGSYEQYF
>TRBJ2-7|TRBD2|TRBV2|NA
TGTGCCAGCAGTGACGGGTCTAGCGGGGAGTCCTACGAGCAGTACTTC
CASSDGSSGESYEQYF
>TRBJ2-7|NA|TRBV9|NA
TGTGCCAGCAGCGTAGAGGTCGGAGACTCCTACGAGCAGTACTTC
CASSVEVGDSYEQYF
>TRBJ1-2|NA|TRBV6-5|NA
TGTGCCAGCAGTACTCGACCGGTGTACGATGGCTACACCTTC
CASSTRPVYDGYTF
>TRBJ1-5|NA|TRBV28|NA
TGTGCCAGCAGCCTCAGGGGAACCAATCAGCCCCAGCATTTT
CASSLRGTNQPQHF
>TRBJ2-7|NA|TRBV5-4|NA
TGTGCCAGCAGCTTGGGACAGAACTCCTACGAGCAGTACTTC
CASSLGQNSYEQYF
>TRBJ2-1|NA|TRBV7-7|once
TGTGCTAGCAGCTTACGGGTTGTCGCCTACAATGAGCAGTTCTTC
CASSLRVVAYNEQFF
>TRBJ2-3|TRBD2|TRBV5-4|NA
TGTGCCAGCAGCATAGGGACTAGTATCCCCTCCTTTGGCACAGATACGCAGTATTTT
CASSIGTSIPSFGTDTQYF
>TRBJ2-3|NA|TRBV4-3|NA
TGCGCCAGCAGCCAAGTCGGCACAGATACGCAGTATTTT
CASSQVGTDTQYF
>TRBJ2-7|NA|TRBV23-1|NA
TGCGCCAGCAGTCATTGGCTTGGGGGACCCAGCTCCTACGAGCAGTACTTC
CASSHWLGGPSSYEQYF
>TRBJ2-7|NA|TRBV4-3|NA
TGCGCCAGCAGCCAAGATTGGTCCCACTCCTACGAGCAGTACTTC
CASSQDWSHSYEQYF
>TRBJ2-7|NA|TRBV27|NA
TGTGCCAGCAGTATGGCGGCTGGGTACGAGCAGTACTTC
CASSMAAGYEQYF
>TRBJ2-6|NA|TRBV4-3|NA
TGCGCCAGCAGCCCGGAAAGCTCTGGGGCCAACGTCCTGACTTTC
CASSPESSGANVLTF
>TRBJ1-5|NA|TRBV19|NA
TGTGCCAGTAGTATCGACCGGGACGGTCTCCAGCCCCAGCATTTT
CASSIDRDGLQPQHF
>TRBJ1-5|NA|TRBV6-1|NA
TGTGCCAGCAGTGAAGTAGGTCTACGGGAATATAGCAATCAGCCCCAGCATTTT
CASSEVGLREYSNQPQHF
>TRBJ1-2|NA|TRBV2|few
TGTGCCAGCCCCCGGGACGGAGAAAACTATGGCTACACCTTC
CASPRDGENYGYTF
>TRBJ2-7|NA|TRBV30|NA
TGTGCCTGGGCGGTTAAGGGGAGCTTCAGCTACGAGCAGTACTTC
CAWAVKGSFSYEQYF
>TRBJ2-7|TRBD1|TRBV12-5|NA
TGTGCTAGTGGTCCGATTGACAGGGCCGAGCAGTACTTC
CASGPIDRAEQYF
>TRBJ1-5|TRBD1|TRBV4-1|NA
TGCGCCAGCAGCCAAGTCGACAGGGGAGATCAGCCCCAGCATTTT
CASSQVDRGDQPQHF
>TRBJ1-2|NA|TRBV4-2|NA
TGTGCCAGCAGCCAAGATCGGGAAGGCTGGGTTGATGGCTACACCTTC
CASSQDREGWVDGYTF
>TRBJ2-1|TRBD2|TRBV2|NA
TGTGCCAGCAGTGACGCGGGAGAACGGTTCTTC
CASSDAGERFF
>TRBJ2-3|TRBD1|TRBV13|NA
TGTGCCAGCAGCCTCACCGGGACAGGGGGCACCACAGATACGCAGTATTTT
CASSLTGTGGTTDTQYF
>TRBJ1-1|NA|TRBV2|NA
TGTGCCAGCAGTGGTGACCTGGCCGGGAGGAACACTGAAGCTTTCTTT
CASSGDLAGRNTEAFF
>TRBJ1-4|NA|TRBV7-2|NA
TGTGCCAGCAGAGTCGTGGGAGGGCGCGAAAAACTGTTTTTT
CASRVVGGREKLFF